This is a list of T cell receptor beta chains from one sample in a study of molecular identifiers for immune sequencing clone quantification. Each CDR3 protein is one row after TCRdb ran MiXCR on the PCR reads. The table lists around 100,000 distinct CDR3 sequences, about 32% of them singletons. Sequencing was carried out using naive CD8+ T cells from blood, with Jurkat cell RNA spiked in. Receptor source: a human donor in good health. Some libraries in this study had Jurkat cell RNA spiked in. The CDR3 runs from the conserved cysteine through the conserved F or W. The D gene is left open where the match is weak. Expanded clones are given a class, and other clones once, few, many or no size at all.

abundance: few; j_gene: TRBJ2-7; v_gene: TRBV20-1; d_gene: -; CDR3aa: CSARRDWDYEQYF; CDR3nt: TGCAGTGCTAGGAGGGACTGGGACTACGAGCAGTACTTC
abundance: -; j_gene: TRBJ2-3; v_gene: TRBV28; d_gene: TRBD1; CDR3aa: CASSTGQGMTVDTQYF; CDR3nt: TGTGCCAGCAGTACCGGACAGGGGATGACAGTGGATACGCAGTATTTT
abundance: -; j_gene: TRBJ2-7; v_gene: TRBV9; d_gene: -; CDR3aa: CASSPGDSVYEQYF; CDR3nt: TGTGCCAGCAGCCCGGGGGACAGTGTTTACGAGCAGTACTTC
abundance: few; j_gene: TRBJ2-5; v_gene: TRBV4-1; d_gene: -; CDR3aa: CASSLGGASAQETQYF; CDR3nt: TGCGCCAGCAGTTTGGGGGGAGCCAGTGCCCAAGAGACCCAGTACTTC
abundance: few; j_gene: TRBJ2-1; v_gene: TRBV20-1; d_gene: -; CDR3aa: CSAPRLELNEQFF; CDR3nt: TGCAGTGCTCCTAGACTAGAGTTGAATGAGCAGTTCTTC
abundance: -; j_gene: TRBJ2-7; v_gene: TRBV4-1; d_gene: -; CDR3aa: CASSHQQGYEQNF; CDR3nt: TGCGCCAGCAGCCACCAACAGGGATACGAGCAGAACTTC
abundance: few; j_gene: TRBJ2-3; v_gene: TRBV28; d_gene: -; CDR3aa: CASSLYRPKLDTQYF; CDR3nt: TGTGCCAGCAGTTTATATCGACCGAAACTAGATACGCAGTATTTT
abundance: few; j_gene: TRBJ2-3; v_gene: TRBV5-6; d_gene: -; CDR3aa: CASSWGSGVSHPDTQYF; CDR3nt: TGTGCCAGCAGCTGGGGGTCGGGGGTCTCCCACCCAGATACGCAGTATTTT
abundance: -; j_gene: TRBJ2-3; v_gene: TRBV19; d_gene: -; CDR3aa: CASSSQRGRAGDTQYF; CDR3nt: TGTGCCAGTAGTTCTCAGAGGGGCAGGGCCGGAGATACGCAGTATTTT
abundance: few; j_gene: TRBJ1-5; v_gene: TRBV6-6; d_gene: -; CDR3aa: CASSYSGGIPQPQHF; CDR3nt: TGTGCCAGCAGTTACTCGGGAGGGATCCCTCAGCCCCAGCATTTT
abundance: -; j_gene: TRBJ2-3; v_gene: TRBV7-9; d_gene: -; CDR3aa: CASSLFTGFTDTQYF; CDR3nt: TGTGCCAGCAGCTTATTCACAGGGTTCACAGATACGCAGTATTTT
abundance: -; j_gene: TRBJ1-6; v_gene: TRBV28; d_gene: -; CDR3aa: CATQGSPLHF; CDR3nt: TGTGCCACACAGGGTTCACCCCTCCACTTT
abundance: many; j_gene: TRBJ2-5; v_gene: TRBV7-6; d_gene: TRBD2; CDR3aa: CASSLLSGGLQETQYF; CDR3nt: TGTGCCAGCAGCTTATTAAGCGGGGGTCTCCAAGAGACCCAGTACTTC
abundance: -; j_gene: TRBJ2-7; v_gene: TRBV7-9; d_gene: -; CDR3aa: CASSLARPGTFSYEQYF; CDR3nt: TGTGCCAGCAGCTTAGCCCGCCCCGGGACCTTCTCCTACGAGCAGTACTTC
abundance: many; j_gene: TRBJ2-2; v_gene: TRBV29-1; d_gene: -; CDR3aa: CSVEATTGANTGELFF; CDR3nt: TGCAGCGTTGAAGCAACGACAGGAGCGAACACCGGGGAGCTGTTTTTT
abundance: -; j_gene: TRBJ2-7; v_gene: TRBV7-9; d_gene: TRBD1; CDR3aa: CASSPWTGSSYEQYF; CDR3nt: TGTGCCAGCAGCCCATGGACAGGAAGCTCCTACGAGCAGTACTTC
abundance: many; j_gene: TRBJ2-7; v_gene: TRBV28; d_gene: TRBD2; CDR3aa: CASSSWTSTAYEQYF; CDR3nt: TGTGCCAGCAGTTCGTGGACTAGCACCGCCTACGAGCAGTACTTC
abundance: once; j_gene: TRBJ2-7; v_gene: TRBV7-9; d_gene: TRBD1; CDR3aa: CASSLGTGIYEQHF; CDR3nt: TGTGCCAGCAGCTTAGGGACAGGGATATACGAGCAGCACTTC
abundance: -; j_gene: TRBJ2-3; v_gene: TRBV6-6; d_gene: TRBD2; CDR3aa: CASSSKREAGDTQYF; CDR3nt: TGTGCCAGCAGTTCTAAGCGGGAGGCGGGAGATACGCAGTATTTT
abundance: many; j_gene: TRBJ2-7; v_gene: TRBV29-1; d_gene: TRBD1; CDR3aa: CSVQPGTGYYEQYF; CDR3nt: TGCAGCGTTCAACCCGGGACAGGTTACTACGAGCAGTACTTC